This T cell receptor beta chain was sequenced in a study of cytomegalovirus exposure and HLA in healthy donors. General study points: Researchers reported in a later analysis that a missense DCLRE1C variant was tied to TCR beta V- and J-gene trimming.

Of note for this clone: Its antigen is unknown.

The length of the CDR3 is 19 residues. Germline loops: CDR1 ENHRY, CDR2 SYGVKD. The V and J ends lost 6 bases and 3 bases, in that order; junction bases with no gene match: 18. The PCR was carried out with 60 Vbeta primers and 13 Jbeta primers. The data were produced by immunoSEQ multiplex PCR, yet TCRdb's version contains in-frame clones alone and is incomplete. The sample yields approximately 120,000 clones, roughly 75% seen once. Sequencing was done on a sample of PBMCs. The genes are TRBV10-3 and TRBJ2-7; 12 positions match TRBD1. The clonotype comes from a man in his thirties or forties in good health and CMV-seropositive. Written as DNA, the CDR3 is TGTGCCATCAGGGGGGGACAGGGGGCAGGTAGCGGGAACGGCTACGAGCAGTACTTC. Translation: CAIRGGQGAGSGNGYEQYF.